Sequencing of this T cell receptor (beta chain) was carried out in a study of cytomegalovirus exposure and HLA in healthy donors. CDR3 size: 14 residues. Trimming cost V 5 bases and J 8 bases, with 16 bases left between them. Germline V gene sequence: CDR1 SGHVS, CDR2 FNYEAQ. With 60 Vbeta and 13 Jbeta primers, the PCR was carried out. Data came from immunoSEQ multiplex PCR; TCRdb stores just in-frame clones and leaves some out. The sample comprises under 200,000 clones, approximately 80% of which are singletons, and about 6% rests with the top ten. This chain uses TRBV7-6 with TRBJ1-5; D remains unclear. Sequencing used PBMCs. The clonotype originates from a man between 45 and 60 years old in good health and CMV-seropositive. Here the CDR3 DNA reads TGTGCCAGCAGCCAATCCCCTTTGGAGGAGCCCCAGCATTTT. Translation gives CASSQSPLEEPQHF.